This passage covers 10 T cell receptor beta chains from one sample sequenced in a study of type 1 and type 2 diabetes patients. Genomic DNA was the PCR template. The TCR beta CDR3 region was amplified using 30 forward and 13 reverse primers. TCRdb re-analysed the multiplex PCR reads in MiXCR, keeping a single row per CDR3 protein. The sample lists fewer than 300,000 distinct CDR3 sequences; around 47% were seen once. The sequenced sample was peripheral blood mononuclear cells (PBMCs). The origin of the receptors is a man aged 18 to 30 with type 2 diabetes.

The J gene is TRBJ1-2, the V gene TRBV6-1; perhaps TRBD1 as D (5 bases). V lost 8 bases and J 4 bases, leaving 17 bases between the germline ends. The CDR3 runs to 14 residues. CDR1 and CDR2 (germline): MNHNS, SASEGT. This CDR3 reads CASLRGEGSYGYTF. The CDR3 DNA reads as TGTGCCAGCCTCCGGGGGGAGGGATCCTATGGCTACACCTTC.

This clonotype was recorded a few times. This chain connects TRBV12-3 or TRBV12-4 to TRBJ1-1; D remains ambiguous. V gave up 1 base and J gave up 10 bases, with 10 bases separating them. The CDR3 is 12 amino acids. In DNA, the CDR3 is TGTGCCAGCAGTTTAGATCCGACGACAGCTTTCTTT. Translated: CASSLDPTTAFF.

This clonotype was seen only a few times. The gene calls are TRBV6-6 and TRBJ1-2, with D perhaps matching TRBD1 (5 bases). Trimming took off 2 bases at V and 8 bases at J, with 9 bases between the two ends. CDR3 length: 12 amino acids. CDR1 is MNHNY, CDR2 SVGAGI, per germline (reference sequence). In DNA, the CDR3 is TGTGCCAGCAGTTACGGGGGTCGAGGCTACACCTTC. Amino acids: CASSYGGRGYTF.

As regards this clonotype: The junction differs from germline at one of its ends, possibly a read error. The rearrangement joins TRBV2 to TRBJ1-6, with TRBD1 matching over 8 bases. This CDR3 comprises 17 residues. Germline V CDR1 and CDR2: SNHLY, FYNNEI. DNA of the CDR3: TGTGCCAGCAGGGGATTCGGACAGGGCTCGTGGAATTCGCCCCTCCACTTT. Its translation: CASRGFGQGSWNSPLHF.

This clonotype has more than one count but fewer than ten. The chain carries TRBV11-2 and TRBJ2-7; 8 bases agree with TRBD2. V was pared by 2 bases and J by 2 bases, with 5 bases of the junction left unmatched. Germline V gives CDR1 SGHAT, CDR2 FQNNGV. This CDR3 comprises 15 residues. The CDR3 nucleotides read TGTGCCAGCAGCTTAATGGCGGGGGGCACCTACGAGCAGTACTTC. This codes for CASSLMAGGTYEQYF.

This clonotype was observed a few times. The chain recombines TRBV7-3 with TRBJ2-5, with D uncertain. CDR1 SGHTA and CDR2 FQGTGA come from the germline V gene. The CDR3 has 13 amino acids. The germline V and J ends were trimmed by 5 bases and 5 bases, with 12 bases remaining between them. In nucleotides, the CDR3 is TGTGCCAGCAGCCCGACGAGTGATGAGACCCAGTACTTC. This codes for CASSPTSDETQYF.

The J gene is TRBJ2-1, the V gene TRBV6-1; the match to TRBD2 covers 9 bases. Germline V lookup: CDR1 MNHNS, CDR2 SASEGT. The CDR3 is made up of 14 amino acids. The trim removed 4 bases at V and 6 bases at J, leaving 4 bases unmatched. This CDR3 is CASSASSGVNEQFF. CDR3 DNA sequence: TGTGCCAGCAGTGCTTCTAGCGGGGTCAATGAGCAGTTCTTC.

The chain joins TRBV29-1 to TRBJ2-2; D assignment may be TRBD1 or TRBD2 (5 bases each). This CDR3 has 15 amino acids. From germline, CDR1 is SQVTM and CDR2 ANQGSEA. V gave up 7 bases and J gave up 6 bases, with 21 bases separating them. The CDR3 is CSGAGDGVGSGELFF. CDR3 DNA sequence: TGCAGCGGCGCTGGGGACGGGGTTGGTTCCGGGGAGCTGTTTTTT.

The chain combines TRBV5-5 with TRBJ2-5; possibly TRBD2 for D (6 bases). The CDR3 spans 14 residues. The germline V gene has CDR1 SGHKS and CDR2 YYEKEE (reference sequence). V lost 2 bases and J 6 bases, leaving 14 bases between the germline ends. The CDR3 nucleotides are TGTGCCAGCAGCTTATTGGGGGGTACGCAGACCCAGTACTTC. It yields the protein CASSLLGGTQTQYF.

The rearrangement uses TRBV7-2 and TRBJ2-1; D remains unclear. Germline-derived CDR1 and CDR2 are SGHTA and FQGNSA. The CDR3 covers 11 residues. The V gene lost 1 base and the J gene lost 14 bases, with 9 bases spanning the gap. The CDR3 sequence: CASSLGRAEFF. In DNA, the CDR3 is TGTGCCAGCAGCTTAGGACGGGCAGAGTTCTTC.